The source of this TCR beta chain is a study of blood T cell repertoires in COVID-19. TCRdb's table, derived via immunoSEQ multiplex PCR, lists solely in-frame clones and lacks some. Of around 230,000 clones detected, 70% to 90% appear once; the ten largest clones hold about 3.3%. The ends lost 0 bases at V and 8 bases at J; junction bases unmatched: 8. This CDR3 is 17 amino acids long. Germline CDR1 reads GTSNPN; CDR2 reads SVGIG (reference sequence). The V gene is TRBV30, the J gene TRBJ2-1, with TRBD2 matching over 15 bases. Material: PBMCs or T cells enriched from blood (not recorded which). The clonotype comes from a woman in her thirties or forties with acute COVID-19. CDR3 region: CAWSVLGLAGGRDEQFF. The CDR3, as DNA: TGTGCCTGGAGTGTACTAGGACTAGCGGGAGGGAGGGATGAGCAGTTCTTC. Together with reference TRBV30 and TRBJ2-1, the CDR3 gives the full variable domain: SQTIHQWPATLVQPVGSPLSLECTVEGTSNPNLYWYRQAAGRGLQLLFYSVGIGQISSEVPQNLSASRPQDRQFILSSKKLLLSDSGFYLCAWSVLGLAGGRDEQFFGPGTRLTVL.